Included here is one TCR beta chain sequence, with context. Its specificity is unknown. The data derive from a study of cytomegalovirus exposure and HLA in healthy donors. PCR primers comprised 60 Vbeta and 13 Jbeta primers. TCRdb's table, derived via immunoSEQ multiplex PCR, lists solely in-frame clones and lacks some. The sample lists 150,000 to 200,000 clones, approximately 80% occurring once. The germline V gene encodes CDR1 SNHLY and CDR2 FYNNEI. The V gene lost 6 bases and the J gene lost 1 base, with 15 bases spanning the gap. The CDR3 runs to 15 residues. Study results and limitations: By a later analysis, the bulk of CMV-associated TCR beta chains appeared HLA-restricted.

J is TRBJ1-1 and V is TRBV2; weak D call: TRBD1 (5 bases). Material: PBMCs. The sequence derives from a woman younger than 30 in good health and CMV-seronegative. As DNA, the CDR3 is TGTGCCAGCAGCTCTAGGGTGACAGCGAACACTGAAGCTTTCTTT. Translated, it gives CASSSRVTANTEAFF.